This T cell receptor beta chain was retrieved from a study of T cells in tumors after PD-1 blockade. TCRdb's copy holds only in-frame clones and misses some; the assay was immunoSEQ multiplex PCR. The repertoire holds fewer than 5,000 clones, with 60% to 75% as singletons. Whole-study findings and limits: Among squamous cell carcinoma expanded CD8+ clones, 40% to 50% of exhausted ones versus approximately 30% of others were novel. Clonal replacement was seen across treatment, not between pre-treatment samples. Blood contained approximately 40% of the tumor's TCR clonotypes.

This clone appeared once. Its antigen is not known. Template: tumor biopsy or peripheral blood genomic DNA, 616-6,004 ng per sample. The CDR3 loop spans 15 amino acids. Deletions cut 3 bases from V and 0 bases from J, with 12 bases between. Germline CDR1 is SQVTM and CDR2 is ANQGSEA. The receptor's source is a human donor with cutaneous squamous cell carcinoma. Material: tumor tissue, obtained before anti-PD-1 treatment. The J gene is TRBJ2-1, the V gene TRBV29-1; perhaps TRBD2 as D (6 bases). CDR3 loop: CSVEGGGRSYNEQFF. The CDR3 region has the DNA TGCAGCGTTGAGGGAGGCGGGCGCTCCTACAATGAGCAGTTCTTC.